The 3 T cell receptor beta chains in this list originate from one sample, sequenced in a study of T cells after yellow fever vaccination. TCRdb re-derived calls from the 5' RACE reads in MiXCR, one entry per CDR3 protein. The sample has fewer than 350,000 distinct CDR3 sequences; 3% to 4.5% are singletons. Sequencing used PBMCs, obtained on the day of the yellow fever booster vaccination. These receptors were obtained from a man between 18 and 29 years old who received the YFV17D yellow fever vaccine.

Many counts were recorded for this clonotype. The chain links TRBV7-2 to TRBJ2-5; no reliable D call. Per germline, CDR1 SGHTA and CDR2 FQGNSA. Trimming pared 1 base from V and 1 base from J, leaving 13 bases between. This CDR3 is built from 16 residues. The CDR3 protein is CASSLVYWEPQETQYF. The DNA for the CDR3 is TGTGCCAGCAGCTTAGTTTATTGGGAACCCCAAGAGACCCAGTACTTC.

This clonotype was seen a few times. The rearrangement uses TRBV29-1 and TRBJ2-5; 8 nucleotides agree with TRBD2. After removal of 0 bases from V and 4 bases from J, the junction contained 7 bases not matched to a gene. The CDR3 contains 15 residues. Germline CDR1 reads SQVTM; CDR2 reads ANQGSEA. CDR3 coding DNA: TGCAGCGTTGAAGAACCGACCGGGACTAGAGAGACCCAGTACTTC. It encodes CSVEEPTGTRETQYF.

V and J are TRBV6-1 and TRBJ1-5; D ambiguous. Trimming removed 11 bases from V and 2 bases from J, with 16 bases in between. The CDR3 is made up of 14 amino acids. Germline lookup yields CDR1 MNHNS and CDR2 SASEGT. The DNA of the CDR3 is TGTGCCGCCAGCGTGGGAAGTGGCAATCAGCCCCAGCATTTT. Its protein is CAASVGSGNQPQHF.